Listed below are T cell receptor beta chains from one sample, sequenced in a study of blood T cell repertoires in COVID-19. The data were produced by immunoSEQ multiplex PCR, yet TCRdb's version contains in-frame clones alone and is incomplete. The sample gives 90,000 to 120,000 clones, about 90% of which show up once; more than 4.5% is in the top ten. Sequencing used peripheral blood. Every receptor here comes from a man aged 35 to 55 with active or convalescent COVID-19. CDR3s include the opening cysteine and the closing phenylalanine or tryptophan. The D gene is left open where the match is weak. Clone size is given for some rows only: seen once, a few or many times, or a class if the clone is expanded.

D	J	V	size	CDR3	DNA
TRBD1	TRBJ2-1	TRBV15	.	CATSSGQGVAEQFF	TGTGCCACCAGCAGCGGACAGGGTGTGGCTGAGCAGTTCTTC
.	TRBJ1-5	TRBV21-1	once	CASSKKSGRAPNEPQHF	TGTGCCAGCAGCAAAAAGAGTGGCAGGGCCCCCAATGAGCCCCAGCATTTT
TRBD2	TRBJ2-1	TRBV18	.	CASSPLLAFDEQFF	TGTGCCAGCTCGCCCCTACTAGCGTTCGATGAGCAGTTCTTC
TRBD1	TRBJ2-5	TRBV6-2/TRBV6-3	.	CASSYRDRGRETQYF	TGTGCCAGCAGTTATAGGGACAGGGGGCGGGAGACCCAGTACTTC
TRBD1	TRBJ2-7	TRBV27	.	CASRAGTAIAAYEQYF	TGTGCCAGCAGGGCCGGGACAGCAATAGCTGCCTACGAGCAGTACTTC
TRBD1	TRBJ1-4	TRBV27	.	CASRPSGGDEKLFF	TGTGCCAGCAGACCATCAGGGGGCGATGAAAAACTGTTTTTT
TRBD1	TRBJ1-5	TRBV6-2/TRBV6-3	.	CASSFRGQGVYSNQPQHF	TGTGCCAGCAGTTTTCGAGGACAGGGAGTATATAGCAATCAGCCCCAGCATTTT
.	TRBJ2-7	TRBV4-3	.	CASSLGAERGEQYF	TGCGCCAGCAGCCTAGGAGCGGAGCGAGGCGAGCAGTACTTC
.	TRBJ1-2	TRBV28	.	CASSLATIYTF	TGTGCCAGCAGTTTGGCGACAATCTACACCTTC
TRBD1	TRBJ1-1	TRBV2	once	CASRRTGFDIRAFF	TGTGCCAGCAGGCGGACAGGGTTTGATATAAGGGCTTTCTTT
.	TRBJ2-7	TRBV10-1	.	CASSEGQGPYEQYF	TGCGCCAGCAGTGAGGGGCAGGGTCCCTACGAGCAGTACTTC
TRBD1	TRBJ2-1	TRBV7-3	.	CASSGTDNEQFF	TGTGCCAGCAGCGGGACAGACAATGAGCAGTTCTTC
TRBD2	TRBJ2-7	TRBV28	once	CASGLAGEYEQYF	TGTGCCAGCGGACTAGCGGGAGAATACGAGCAGTACTTC
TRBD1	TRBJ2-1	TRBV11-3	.	CASSPGQAYNEQFF	TGTGCCAGCAGCCCGGGACAGGCCTACAATGAGCAGTTCTTC
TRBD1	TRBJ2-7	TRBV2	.	CASITTGTGNYEQYF	TGTGCCAGCATTACTACCGGGACAGGGAACTACGAGCAGTACTTC
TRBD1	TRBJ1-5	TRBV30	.	CAWSDRGNQPQHF	TGTGCCTGGAGCGACAGGGGGAATCAGCCCCAGCATTTT
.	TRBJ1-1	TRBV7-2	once	CASSSEGQPNTEAFF	TGTGCCAGCAGCTCAGAAGGACAACCGAACACTGAAGCTTTCTTT
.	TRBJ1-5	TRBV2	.	CASSEGGRRGGGYSNQPQHF	TGTGCCAGCAGTGAAGGCGGACGTAGGGGGGGAGGCTATAGCAATCAGCCCCAGCATTTT
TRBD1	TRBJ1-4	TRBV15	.	CATSRAEGPDRGSGKLFF	TGTGCCACCAGCAGAGCCGAAGGTCCTGACAGGGGAAGCGGAAAACTGTTTTTT
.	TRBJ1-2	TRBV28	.	CASSPRTFYGYTF	TGTGCCAGCAGTCCCCGGACTTTCTATGGCTACACCTTC
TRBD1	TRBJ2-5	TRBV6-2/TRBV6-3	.	CASSYIDSGTGYSMYETQYF	TGTGCCAGCAGTTACATCGACTCCGGGACAGGGTACTCCATGTATGAGACCCAGTACTTC
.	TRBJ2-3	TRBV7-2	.	CASSLLSRPSPTQYF	TGTGCCAGCAGCTTATTGTCGCGTCCGAGCCCTACGCAGTATTTT
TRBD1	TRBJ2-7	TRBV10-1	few	CASQGDSSYEQYF	TGCGCCAGCCAGGGGGACAGCTCCTACGAGCAGTACTTC
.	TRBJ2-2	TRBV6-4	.	CASSENRETGELFF	TGTGCCAGCAGTGAAAACAGGGAAACCGGGGAGCTGTTTTTT
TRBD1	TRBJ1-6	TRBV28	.	CASSDRGRNSPLHF	TGTGCCAGCAGTGACAGGGGGCGGAATTCACCCCTCCACTTT
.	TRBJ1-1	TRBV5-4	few	CASSSRDTMNTEAFF	TGTGCCAGCAGCTCCCGGGACACTATGAACACTGAAGCTTTCTTT
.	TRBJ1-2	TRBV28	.	CASIQRAYLGDGSHGYTF	TGTGCCAGCATCCAAAGGGCGTATTTGGGAGACGGATCCCATGGCTACACCTTC
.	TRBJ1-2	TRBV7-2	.	CASSRENYGYTF	TGTGCCAGCAGCAGGGAGAACTATGGCTACACCTTC
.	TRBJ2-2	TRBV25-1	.	CASWASVTGELFF	TGTGCCAGCTGGGCTAGCGTGACCGGGGAGCTGTTTTTT
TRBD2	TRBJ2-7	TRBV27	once	CASSLWGGEQYF	TGTGCCAGCAGTTTATGGGGGGGCGAGCAGTACTTC
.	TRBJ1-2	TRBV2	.	CASSFAAPGYTF	TGTGCCAGCAGTTTTGCAGCGCCTGGCTACACCTTC
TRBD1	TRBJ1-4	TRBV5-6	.	CASSWGTAVNEKLFF	TGTGCCAGCAGCTGGGGGACAGCGGTTAATGAAAAACTGTTTTTT
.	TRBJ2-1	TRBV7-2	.	CASSPTPGLSIDNEQFF	TGTGCCAGCAGCCCCACACCCGGACTTTCTATCGACAATGAGCAGTTCTTC
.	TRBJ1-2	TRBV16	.	CASSPPPGQQTYGYTF	TGTGCCAGCAGCCCACCTCCGGGACAACAAACCTATGGCTACACCTTC
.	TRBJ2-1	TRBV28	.	CASSLWSREQGQFF	TGTGCCAGCAGTTTATGGAGCCGGGAACAAGGGCAGTTCTTC
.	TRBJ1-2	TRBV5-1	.	CASSLDSRSGYTF	TGCGCCAGCAGCTTGGACAGTAGGTCTGGCTACACCTTC
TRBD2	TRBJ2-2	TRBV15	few	CATGTGLVSGGTGELFF	TGTGCCACCGGGACCGGACTAGTATCCGGAGGCACCGGGGAGCTGTTTTTT
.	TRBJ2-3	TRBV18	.	CASSPRTDTQYF	TGTGCCAGCTCACCCCGTACAGATACGCAGTATTTT
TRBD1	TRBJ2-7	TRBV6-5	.	CASSAGTGDYEQYF	TGTGCCAGCAGCGCCGGGACAGGGGACTACGAGCAGTACTTC
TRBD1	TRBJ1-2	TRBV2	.	CASGTGALGYTF	TGTGCCAGCGGGACAGGGGCGCTAGGCTACACCTTC
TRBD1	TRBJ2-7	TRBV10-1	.	CASSEGRQGANEQYF	TGCGCCAGCAGTGAAGGAAGGCAGGGGGCCAACGAGCAGTACTTC
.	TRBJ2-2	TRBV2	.	CASKRLINTGELFF	TGTGCCAGCAAGCGACTCATAAACACCGGGGAGCTGTTTTTT
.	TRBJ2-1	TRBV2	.	CASSPTGNEQFF	TGTGCCAGCAGTCCTACAGGGAATGAGCAGTTCTTC
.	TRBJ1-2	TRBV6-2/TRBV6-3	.	CASSSPGYGYTF	TGTGCCAGCAGTTCCCCGGGCTATGGCTACACCTTC
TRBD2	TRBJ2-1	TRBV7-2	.	CASSLRRGGSVDEQFF	TGTGCCAGCAGCCTCCGCCGGGGCGGGAGCGTCGATGAGCAGTTCTTC